The sequence of this T cell receptor (beta chain) was determined in a study of control samples from healthy donors and cancer patients. Some clones are missing from TCRdb's copy, which holds only in-frame ones; the method was immunoSEQ multiplex PCR. The repertoire holds approximately 220,000 clones, with around 94% as singletons. Germline V gives CDR1 KGHSH, CDR2 LQKENI. V gave up 2 bases and J gave up 3 bases, with 8 bases separating them. The CDR3 has 13 residues. The sample consisted of blood. The gene calls are TRBV18 and TRBJ2-7, with D unresolved. The clonotype was recovered from a man in his forties or fifties in good health. CDR3 nucleotides: TGTGCCAGCTCACCATCAGCGAGCTACGAGCAGTACTTC. This gives the protein CASSPSASYEQYF.